One and the same sample provided the 31 T cell receptor beta chains below, sequenced in a study of early T cells in non-severe SARS-CoV-2 infection. TCRdb itself ran the 5' RACE reads through MiXCR, one entry per CDR3 protein. The sample consists of around 20,000 distinct CDR3 sequences, less than 4.5% of them appearing once. Sequencing was carried out using whole blood. Every receptor here comes from an adult who was a healthcare worker with PCR-confirmed SARS-CoV-2 infection or an uninfected control (not recorded which).

This clonotype came up many times. J is TRBJ2-7 and V is TRBV18; D gene ambiguous. CDR1 is KGHSH and CDR2 is LQKENI in the germline V gene. The CDR3 is 16 amino acids. V lost 5 bases and J 1 base, leaving 18 bases between the germline ends. CDR3 region: CASSSEAYRVSYEQYF. The CDR3 nucleotides read TGTGCCAGCTCATCAGAGGCGTACCGGGTATCCTACGAGCAGTACTTC.

This chain uses TRBV12-3 or TRBV12-4 with TRBJ2-7, with 7 bases identical to TRBD1. The CDR3 consists of 15 residues. The J segment lost 5 bases and the V segment lost 1 base, leaving 8 bases of the junction unmatched. The CDR3 region is CASSLDSATGDEQYF. CDR3 in DNA: TGTGCCAGCAGTTTAGATAGCGCTACAGGGGACGAGCAGTACTTC.

This clonotype was counted between two and nine times. J is TRBJ2-7 and V is TRBV6-2 or TRBV6-3; D may correspond to TRBD1 or TRBD2 (5 bases each). Germline assignment: CDR1 MNHEY and CDR2 SVGEGT. V lost 5 bases and J lost 3, with 17 bases in between. The CDR3 sequence is 15 residues long. The CDR3 coding sequence is TGTGCCAGCAGTGACTACCACCAGGGTCTCTACGAGCAGTACTTC. The encoded protein is CASSDYHQGLYEQYF.

This clonotype rates as medium-sized. The J gene is TRBJ1-2, the V gene TRBV7-9, with 11 positions matching TRBD1. Germline V gene sequence: CDR1 SEHNR, CDR2 FQNEAQ (reference sequence). Germline trimming cut 5 bases from V and 4 bases from J; bases unmatched to any gene: 3. The CDR3 extends over 14 amino acids. The chain's CDR3 is CASSGTGGSYGYTF. The CDR3 DNA sequence: TGTGCCAGCAGCGGGACAGGGGGTAGCTATGGCTACACCTTC.

This clonotype is termed medium-sized (0.01 to 0.1%). V is TRBV6-5 and J is TRBJ2-3; 8 positions agree with TRBD1. The CDR3 is 14 amino acids. Germline values: CDR1 MNHEY, CDR2 SVGAGI. V gave up 5 bases and J gave up 1 base; unmatched junction bases: 2. CDR3 sequence reads: CASSQGAGTDTQYF. The CDR3 bases are TGTGCCAGCAGTCAGGGGGCGGGCACAGATACGCAGTATTTT.

This clonotype was seen repeatedly, ten times or more. The chain links TRBV7-2 to TRBJ1-2, with D hard to call. Trimming left V 5 bases short and J 4 bases short, with 8 bases between. The germline V gene encodes CDR1 SGHTA and CDR2 FQGNSA. The CDR3 is made up of 12 amino acids. The CDR3 protein is CASSSPTYGYTF. The DNA for the CDR3 is TGTGCCAGCAGCAGTCCGACCTATGGCTACACCTTC.

Only a few counts were recorded for this clonotype. The rearrangement links TRBV7-3 to TRBJ1-2; D is perhaps TRBD1 (5 bases). V lost 3 bases, J lost 2 bases, and 16 bases lay in between. CDR1 is SGHTA, CDR2 FQGTGA, per germline. The CDR3 is 16 amino acids. CDR3 amino acids: CASSFGRAEFNYGYTF. Here the CDR3 DNA reads TGTGCCAGCAGCTTCGGCAGGGCGGAGTTCAACTATGGCTACACCTTC.

In its sample, this clonotype was seen a few times. The chain recombines TRBV27 with TRBJ2-7, with D unresolved. The CDR3 contains 15 residues. Trimming shortened V by 0 bases and J by 3 bases, and 12 bases separated the two germline ends. Germline V CDR1 and CDR2: MNHEY, SMNVEV (reference sequence). The CDR3 spells CASSLSSSYFYEQYF. CDR3 nucleotides: TGTGCCAGCAGTTTATCAAGCAGTTATTTCTACGAGCAGTACTTC.

The table lists this clonotype with many counts. The chain combines TRBV7-2 with TRBJ2-3, with no clear D. Trimming pared 1 base from V and 3 bases from J, leaving 11 bases between. Per germline, CDR1 SGHTA and CDR2 FQGNSA. This CDR3 comprises 15 residues. DNA of the CDR3: TGTGCCAGCAGCTTAGATCTGTGGCAGACAGATACGCAGTATTTT. Translating it yields CASSLDLWQTDTQYF. Drawing the rest from reference TRBV7-2 and TRBJ2-3, the complete variable domain is GAGVSQSPSNKVTEKGKDVELRCDPISGHTALYWYRQSLGQGLEFLIYFQGNSAPDKSGLPSDRFSAERTGGSVSTLTIQRTQQEDSAVYLCASSLDLWQTDTQYFGPGTRLTVL.

This clonotype has a count of ten or more. This sequence joins TRBV4-3 and TRBJ2-7; D is possibly TRBD2 (5 bases). This CDR3 is 14 amino acids long. Germline V gene data show CDR1 as LGHNA and CDR2 as YSLEER. Trimming stripped 2 bases from V and 6 bases from J, with 14 bases between. CDR3 residues: CASSQKGPSSEQYF. The DNA of the CDR3 is TGCGCCAGCAGCCAAAAGGGTCCTAGCAGCGAGCAGTACTTC.

This clonotype was observed a handful of times. The V and J genes are TRBV12-3 or TRBV12-4 and TRBJ1-1; D might be TRBD1 (6 bases). The CDR3 contains 18 residues. Trimming took off 6 bases at V and 0 bases at J, with 23 bases between the two ends. The CDR3 loop reads CASSLPSRGLLMNTEAFF. DNA for the CDR3: TGTGCCAGCAGCCTGCCCTCCCGGGGGCTACTTATGAACACTGAAGCTTTCTTT.

Many counts were recorded for this clonotype. The genes are TRBV5-1 and TRBJ2-3, with a possible D match to TRBD2 (5 bases). The V end lost 2 bases, the J end lost 5 bases, and 9 bases lay between the germline ends. The CDR3 covers 13 residues. In germline, CDR1 is SGHRS, CDR2 YFSETQ. CDR3 bases: TGCGCCAGCAGCTTCCGGGAACTAGATACGCAGTATTTT. Translation gives CASSFRELDTQYF.

The chain links TRBV12-3 or TRBV12-4 to TRBJ2-5, with 7 bases fitting TRBD1. The CDR3 length is 15 residues. Trimming took 4 bases from V and 4 from J; bases not matched to a gene: 9. CDR3 DNA sequence: TGTGCCAGCAGTTCACCCGAGACAGGGCGAGAGACCCAGTACTTC. Encoded protein: CASSSPETGRETQYF.

The chain has TRBV2 and TRBJ2-1; 11 bases line up with TRBD2. Germline V gene data show CDR1 as SNHLY and CDR2 as FYNNEI. This CDR3 region has 21 residues. The trim removed 6 bases at V and 5 bases at J, leaving 24 bases unmatched. The CDR3 DNA is TGTGCCAGCAGCCTTACCATCAGGGTGTTAGCGGGGGGGCGATCAGACAATGAGCAGTTCTTC. Protein sequence: CASSLTIRVLAGGRSDNEQFF.

In this sample, this clonotype turned up many times. The chain combines TRBV24-1 with TRBJ2-1, with D uncertain. V was shortened by 6 bases and J by 5 bases, with 4 bases between the two germline ends. Germline-derived CDR1 and CDR2 are KGHDR and SFDVKD. The CDR3 spans 11 residues. The CDR3 spells CATSSNNEQFF. In DNA form, the CDR3 reads TGTGCCACCAGTTCGAACAATGAGCAGTTCTTC.

About this clonotype: A much larger clone is a single base away; this may be a read error. The J gene is TRBJ2-5, the V gene TRBV18, with D tentatively TRBD2 (6 bases). This CDR3 comprises 13 residues. The germline gives CDR1 KGHSH, CDR2 LQKENI. This CDR3 reads CARSPQLEGTQYF. The DNA of the CDR3 is TGTGCCAGATCACCACAGCTGGAGGGGACCCAGTACTTC.

There are many counts of this clonotype. This chain joins TRBV13 and TRBJ2-7; 7 bases are shared with TRBD1. Looked up from germline, CDR1 is PRHDT and CDR2 is FYEKMQ (reference sequence). The CDR3 has 16 amino acids. The V segment lost 2 bases and the J segment 5 bases; nucleotides outside the gene matches: 12. CDR3 in DNA: TGTGCCAGCAGCTTACGTGCCGGGACAGCCCCCAACGAGCAGTACTTC. It codes for CASSLRAGTAPNEQYF.

The chain has TRBV7-8 and TRBJ1-6; 7 bases fit TRBD1. The ends lost 5 bases at V and 14 bases at J; junction bases unmatched: 15. The CDR3 length is 15 residues. From germline, CDR1 is SGHVS and CDR2 FQNEAQ. The CDR3 coding sequence is TGTGCCAGCAGCCCCCGGGACAGCCCGCCCATCACCCTCCACTTT. It translates to CASSPRDSPPITLHF.

The sample holds many counts of this clonotype. The chain is built from TRBV11-2 and TRBJ1-1; perhaps TRBD1 as D (5 bases). V was pared by 5 bases and J by 2 bases, with 15 bases between. This CDR3 region has 15 residues. The germline CDR1 and CDR2 sequences are SGHAT and FQNNGV. CDR3 DNA: TGTGCCAGCAGCCCAGTTGCGGGACGCAACACTGAAGCTTTCTTT. This gives the protein CASSPVAGRNTEAFF. The full variable domain, its missing parts supplied by reference TRBV11-2 and TRBJ1-1, is EAGVAQSPRYKIIEKRQSVAFWCNPISGHATLYWYQQILGQGPKLLIQFQNNGVVDDSQLPKDRFSAERLKGVDSTLKIQPAKLEDSAVYLCASSPVAGRNTEAFFGQGTRLTVV.

This clonotype was counted ten times or more. The J gene is TRBJ1-2, the V gene TRBV20-1; D gene uncertain. In germline, CDR1 is DFQATT, CDR2 SNEGSKA (reference sequence). Trimming pared 1 base from V and 2 bases from J, leaving 8 bases between. The CDR3 sequence is 13 residues long. The CDR3 is CSARAGRNYGYTF. The DNA of the CDR3 is TGCAGTGCTAGAGCGGGGAGGAACTATGGCTACACCTTC.

This clonotype was counted ten times or more. The rearrangement uses TRBV7-8 and TRBJ1-6; D is undetermined. The V gene's germline CDR1 is SGHVS and CDR2 FQNEAQ. The CDR3 consists of 18 residues. Trimming cost V 3 bases and J 0 bases, with 15 bases left between them. CDR3 residues: CASSLSQRTSSYNSPLHF. The CDR3, as DNA: TGTGCCAGCAGCTTGTCCCAGCGGACCAGCTCCTATAATTCACCCCTCCACTTT.

This clonotype was seen more than once but under ten times. The chain couples TRBV5-5 to TRBJ1-1; D gene ambiguous. This CDR3 has 13 residues. Germline V gene sequence: CDR1 SGHKS, CDR2 YYEKEE (reference sequence). The V and J ends lost 2 bases and 3 bases respectively, with 8 bases between them. The CDR3 region is CASSFSVDTEAFF. DNA for the CDR3: TGTGCCAGCAGCTTTTCGGTCGACACTGAAGCTTTCTTT. Supplemented by reference TRBV5-5 and TRBJ1-1, the full variable domain reads DAGVTQSPTHLIKTRGQQVTLRCSPISGHKSVSWYQQVLGQGPQFIFQYYEKEERGRGNFPDRFSARQFPNYSSELNVNALLLGDSALYLCASSFSVDTEAFFGQGTRLTVV.

V and J are TRBV2 and TRBJ2-1; TRBD2 agrees at 14 bases. V trimming: 3 bases; J trimming: 6 bases; junction bases outside the gene matches: 4. The CDR3 length is 16 residues. CDR1 is SNHLY and CDR2 is FYNNEI in the germline V gene. CDR3 nucleotides: TGTGCCAGCAGTGATGGACTAGCGGGGGGCCGCAATGAGCAGTTCTTC. It specifies CASSDGLAGGRNEQFF. The full variable domain, with the rest looked up from reference TRBV2 and TRBJ2-1, is EPEVTQTPSHQVTQMGQEVILRCVPISNHLYFYWYRQILGQKVEFLVSFYNNEISEKSEIFDDQFSVERPDGSNFTLKIRSTKLEDSAMYFCASSDGLAGGRNEQFFGPGTRLTVL.

This clonotype occurred many times. The chain has TRBV5-1 and TRBJ2-1; D is unclear. Per the germline V gene, CDR1 is SGHRS and CDR2 is YFSETQ. The V end was cut by 0 bases, the J end by 8 bases, with 6 bases between. The length of the CDR3 is 12 residues. For the CDR3, the DNA is TGCGCCAGCAGCTTGGCTTGGGATGAGCAGTTCTTC. This sequence encodes CASSLAWDEQFF. Based on the CDR3 plus reference TRBV5-1 and TRBJ2-1, the full variable domain is KAGVTQTPRYLIKTRGQQVTLSCSPISGHRSVSWYQQTPGQGLQFLFEYFSETQRNKGNFPGRFSGRQFSNSRSEMNVSTLELGDSALYLCASSLAWDEQFFGPGTRLTVL.

This clonotype is judged medium-sized. The chain links TRBV20-1 to TRBJ2-7; 7 bases are shared with TRBD1. After removal of 2 bases from V and 3 bases from J, the junction contained 7 bases not matched to a gene. This CDR3 region has 14 residues. Looked up from germline, CDR1 is DFQATT and CDR2 is SNEGSKA (reference sequence). The CDR3 spells CSARFEQGSYEQYF. CDR3 nucleotide sequence: TGCAGTGCTAGATTCGAACAGGGGAGCTACGAGCAGTACTTC.

This sequence joins TRBV10-1 and TRBJ2-5; TRBD2 matches at 11 bases. The CDR3 extends over 15 amino acids. The V gene end was trimmed by 7 bases and the J gene end by 2 bases; junction bases not matched to a gene: 6. Germline CDR1 WNHNN, CDR2 SYGVQD (reference sequence). CDR3: CASTAGTSGQETQYF. The DNA for the CDR3 is TGCGCCAGCACCGCCGGGACTAGCGGTCAAGAGACCCAGTACTTC.

This clonotype was counted many times. The chain joins TRBV27 to TRBJ2-2; D is undetermined. Trimming took 4 bases from V and 3 from J, leaving 6 bases between them. CDR3 length: 13 residues. The V gene's germline CDR1 is MNHEY and CDR2 SMNVEV (reference sequence). The CDR3 DNA follows: TGTGCCAGCAGTTCCAGCTACACCGGGGAGCTGTTTTTT. It is translated as CASSSSYTGELFF.

This clonotype appeared many times. J is TRBJ1-4 and V is TRBV20-1; D might be TRBD1 (5 bases). The V gene's germline CDR1 is DFQATT and CDR2 SNEGSKA (reference sequence). V was pared by 0 bases and J by 13 bases, with 24 bases between. The CDR3 has 16 residues. CDR3 sequence (DNA): TGCAGTGCTAGAGATCGAAGGGGCAGGACCCCATTTGGACTGTTTTTT. It yields the protein CSARDRRGRTPFGLFF.

This clonotype was recorded at least ten times. V and J are TRBV7-9 and TRBJ2-5, with TRBD1 matching over 9 bases. Germline assignment: CDR1 SEHNR and CDR2 FQNEAQ (reference sequence). After removal of 4 bases from V and 1 base from J, the junction contained 1 base not matched to a gene. CDR3 length: 14 residues. CDR3 protein: CASSSQGAQETQYF. The CDR3 bases are TGTGCCAGCAGCTCACAGGGGGCCCAAGAGACCCAGTACTTC.

This clonotype qualifies as medium-sized. This chain connects TRBV5-4 to TRBJ2-5, with D unresolved. The V gene's germline CDR1 is SGHNT and CDR2 YYREEE (reference sequence). This CDR3 spans 15 amino acids. Trimming removed 0 bases at V and 2 bases at J, with 11 bases between. The CDR3 here is CASSLAPNTQETQYF. The CDR3 DNA reads TGTGCCAGCAGCTTGGCGCCGAATACACAAGAGACCCAGTACTTC.

This clonotype was counted ten times or more. The V call is TRBV3-1, the J call TRBJ2-6; D ambiguous. This CDR3 has 14 amino acids. CDR1 and CDR2 (germline): LGHDT, YNNKEL (reference sequence). Deletions cut 3 bases from V and 4 bases from J, with 7 bases between. The CDR3 reads CASSHSSGANVLTF. DNA for the CDR3: TGTGCCAGCAGCCATTCTTCCGGGGCCAACGTCCTGACTTTC.